These 6 T cell receptor beta chains share one sample of origin, sequenced in a study of identical twins. MiXCR, run by TCRdb on the 5' RACE reads, gives a single entry per CDR3 protein. The profile shows approximately 680,000 distinct CDR3 sequences, about 7.1% of them singletons. The same sample was also studied in work on yellow fever vaccine responses in identical twins.

What was sequenced was PBMCs. All receptors come from a woman under 30 in good health.

The chain has TRBV2 and TRBJ2-1, with unresolved D. This CDR3 comprises 10 residues. The germline V gene encodes CDR1 SNHLY and CDR2 FYNNEI. V lost 3 bases and J lost 9, with 3 bases in between. CDR3: CASSDGEQFF. The CDR3 nucleotides read TGTGCCAGCAGTGATGGTGAGCAGTTCTTC. Full variable domain (rest looked up from reference TRBV2 and TRBJ2-1): EPEVTQTPSHQVTQMGQEVILRCVPISNHLYFYWYRQILGQKVEFLVSFYNNEISEKSEIFDDQFSVERPDGSNFTLKIRSTKLEDSAMYFCASSDGEQFFGPGTRLTVL.

The chain uses TRBV18 and TRBJ2-2, with 7 bases lining up with TRBD1. The V segment lost 3 bases and the J segment 6 bases; nucleotides outside the gene matches: 7. The CDR3 runs to 15 residues. The germline V gene has CDR1 KGHSH and CDR2 LQKENI. In DNA form, the CDR3 reads TGTGCCAGCTCACCTTTACAGGGGACCGCCGGGGAGCTGTTTTTT. It specifies CASSPLQGTAGELFF. The full variable domain, its missing parts supplied by reference TRBV18 and TRBJ2-2, is NAGVMQNPRHLVRRRGQEARLRCSPMKGHSHVYWYRQLPEEGLKFMVYLQKENIIDESGMPKERFSAEFPKEGPSILRIQQVVRGDSAAYFCASSPLQGTAGELFFGEGSRLTVL.

This clonotype was recorded many times. V and J are TRBV11-1 and TRBJ2-2, with unresolved D. V dropped 2 bases and J dropped 5 bases, with 6 bases sitting between them. The CDR3 covers 13 residues. Germline V gives CDR1 SGHAT, CDR2 FQDESV (reference sequence). The CDR3 bases are TGTGCCAGCAGCTTACACGAGACCGGGGAGCTGTTTTTT. The encoded protein is CASSLHETGELFF.

This clonotype was seen many times. The genes are TRBV12-3 or TRBV12-4 and TRBJ2-1, with TRBD2 matching 7 bases. Unmatched junction bases numbered 9, after V lost 7 bases and J lost 3 bases. This CDR3 spans 15 amino acids. CDR3 protein: CASTVRASGYNEQFF. In DNA, the CDR3 is TGTGCCAGCACCGTCCGGGCTAGCGGCTACAATGAGCAGTTCTTC.

This clonotype was seen a handful of times. V and J are TRBV12-3 or TRBV12-4 and TRBJ2-1; TRBD2 matches at 8 bases. This CDR3 spans 15 amino acids. Trimming cost V 7 bases and J 5 bases; bases outside gene matches: 10. The CDR3 here is CASTKPGGVDNEQFF. The CDR3 DNA reads as TGTGCCAGCACCAAACCGGGGGGGGTTGACAATGAGCAGTTCTTC.

This clonotype was seen a handful of times. This chain links TRBV2 with TRBJ1-1, with 8 nucleotides matching TRBD1. The germline CDR1 and CDR2 sequences are SNHLY and FYNNEI. The CDR3 is 15 residues long. V lost 6 bases, J lost 2 bases, and 8 bases stayed unmatched. The CDR3 DNA sequence: TGTGCCAGCAGCCCTCGGACAGGGTCAAACACTGAAGCTTTCTTT. As protein: CASSPRTGSNTEAFF.